This T cell receptor (beta chain) was recorded in a study of blood T cells in healthy people across ages. Losses at the gene ends were 6 bases for V and 1 base for J; bases not matched to a gene: 4. Germline CDR1 reads SGHTA; CDR2 reads FQGNSA. The CDR3 is 15 amino acids. A J-beta primer mix and a sample-barcoded 5' primer were used in a second PCR of roughly 6 to 11 cycles. The template-switch adaptor, which had 12 random nucleotides, put a tag on each cDNA molecule. All samples gave at least 2.5 million CDR3-containing paired-end reads. TCRdb re-called the 5' RACE reads through MiXCR, storing one row per CDR3 protein. This sample has approximately 850,000 distinct CDR3 sequences, with roughly 44% found just once. Regarding the study as a whole: Naive T cell percentage and TCR beta diversity correlated strongly. Age showed a roughly linear inverse relationship with TCR beta diversity per million T cells.

This clonotype was seen ten or more times. What it binds is unknown. The chain carries TRBV7-2 and TRBJ2-1; 9 bases map to TRBD1. This receptor was identified in a man aged 55 to 70 in good health. Material for sequencing was blood. CDR3 bases: TGTGCCAGCAGTTTGGGGACAGGGTCCTACAATGAGCAGTTCTTC. Encoded protein: CASSLGTGSYNEQFF.